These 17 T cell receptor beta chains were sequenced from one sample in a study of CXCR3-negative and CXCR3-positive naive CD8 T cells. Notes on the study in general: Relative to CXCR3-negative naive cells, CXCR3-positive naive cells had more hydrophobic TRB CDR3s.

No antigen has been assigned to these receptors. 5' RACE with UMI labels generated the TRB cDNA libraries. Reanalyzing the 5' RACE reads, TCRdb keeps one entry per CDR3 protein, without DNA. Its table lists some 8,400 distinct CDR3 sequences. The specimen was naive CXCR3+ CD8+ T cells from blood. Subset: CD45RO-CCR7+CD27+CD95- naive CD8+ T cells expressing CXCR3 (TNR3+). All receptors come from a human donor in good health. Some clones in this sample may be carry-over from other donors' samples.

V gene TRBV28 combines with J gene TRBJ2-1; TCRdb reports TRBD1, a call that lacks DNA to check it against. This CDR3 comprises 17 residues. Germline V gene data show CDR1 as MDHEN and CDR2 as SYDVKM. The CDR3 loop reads CASSPLGDQGFLDEQFF.

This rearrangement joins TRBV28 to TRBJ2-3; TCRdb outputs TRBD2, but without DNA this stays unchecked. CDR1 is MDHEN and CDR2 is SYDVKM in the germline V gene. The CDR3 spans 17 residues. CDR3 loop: CASSSRIADTSTDTQYF.

The CDR3 sequence: CASSDSGSSYNEQFF. V usage is TRBV12-3 or TRBV12-4 and J usage is TRBJ2-1. The CDR3 totals 15 residues.

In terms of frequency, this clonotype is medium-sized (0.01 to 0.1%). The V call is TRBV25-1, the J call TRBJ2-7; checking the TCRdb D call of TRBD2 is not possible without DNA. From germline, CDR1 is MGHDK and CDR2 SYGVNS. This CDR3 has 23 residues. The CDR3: CASSGPSGSDVGTPRWGSYEQYF.

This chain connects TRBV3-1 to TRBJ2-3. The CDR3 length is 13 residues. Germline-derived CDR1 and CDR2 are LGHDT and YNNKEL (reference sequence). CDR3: CASSQELGYTQYF.

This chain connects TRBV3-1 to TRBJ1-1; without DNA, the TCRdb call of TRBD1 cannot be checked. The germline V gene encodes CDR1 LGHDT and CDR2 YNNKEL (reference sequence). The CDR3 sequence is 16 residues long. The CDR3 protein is CASSPQGTELNTEAFF.

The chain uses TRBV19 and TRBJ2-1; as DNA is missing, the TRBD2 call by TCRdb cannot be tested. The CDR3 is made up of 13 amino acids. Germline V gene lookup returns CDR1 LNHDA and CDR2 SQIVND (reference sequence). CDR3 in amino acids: CASSQGLADEQFF. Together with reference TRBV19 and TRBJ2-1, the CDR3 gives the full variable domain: DGGITQSPKYLFRKEGQNVTLSCEQNLNHDAMYWYRQDPGQGLRLIYYSQIVNDFQKGDIAEGYSVSREKKESFPLTVTSAQKNPTAFYLCASSQGLADEQFFGPGTRLTVL.

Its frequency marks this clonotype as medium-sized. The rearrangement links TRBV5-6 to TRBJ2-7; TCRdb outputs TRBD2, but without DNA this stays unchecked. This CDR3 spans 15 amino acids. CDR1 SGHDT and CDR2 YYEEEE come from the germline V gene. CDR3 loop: CASSQSGPSSYEQYF.

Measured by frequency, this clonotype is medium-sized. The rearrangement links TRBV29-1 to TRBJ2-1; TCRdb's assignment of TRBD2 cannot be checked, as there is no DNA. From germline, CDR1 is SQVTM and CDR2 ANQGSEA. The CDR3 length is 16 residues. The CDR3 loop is CSVDGSSGRTGDEQFF.

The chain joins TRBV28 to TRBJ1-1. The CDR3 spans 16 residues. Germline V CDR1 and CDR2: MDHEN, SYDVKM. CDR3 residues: CASSFPHEWGDTEAFF.

The CDR3 loop is CSAQGEYSNQPQHF. This chain uses TRBV20-1 with TRBJ1-5. Germline CDR1 DFQATT, CDR2 SNEGSKA (reference sequence). The CDR3 has 14 amino acids.

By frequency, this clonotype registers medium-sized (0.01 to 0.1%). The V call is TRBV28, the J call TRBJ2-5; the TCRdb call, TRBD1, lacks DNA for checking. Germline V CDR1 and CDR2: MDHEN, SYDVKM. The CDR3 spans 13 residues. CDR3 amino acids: CASTIQGGETQYF.

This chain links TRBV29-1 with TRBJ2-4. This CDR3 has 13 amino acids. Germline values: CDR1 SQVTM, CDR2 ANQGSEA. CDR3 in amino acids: CSVGTPAKNIQYF.

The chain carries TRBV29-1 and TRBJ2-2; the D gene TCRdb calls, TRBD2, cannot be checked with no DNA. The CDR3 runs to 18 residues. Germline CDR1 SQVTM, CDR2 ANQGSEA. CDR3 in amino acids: CSAPPRLAGGPNTGELFF.

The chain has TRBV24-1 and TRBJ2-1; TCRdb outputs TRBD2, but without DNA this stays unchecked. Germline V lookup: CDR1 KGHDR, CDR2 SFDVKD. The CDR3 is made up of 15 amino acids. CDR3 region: CATRASSGSYNEQFF.

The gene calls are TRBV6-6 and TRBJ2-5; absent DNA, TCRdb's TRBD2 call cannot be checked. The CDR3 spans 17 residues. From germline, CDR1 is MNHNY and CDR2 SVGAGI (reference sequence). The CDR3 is CASSYLIRGSLQETQYF.

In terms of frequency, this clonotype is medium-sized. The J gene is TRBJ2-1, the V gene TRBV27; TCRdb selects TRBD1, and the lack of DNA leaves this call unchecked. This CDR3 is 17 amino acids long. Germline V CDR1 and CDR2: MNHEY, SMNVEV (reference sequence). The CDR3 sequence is CASSSIMDRVRVPEQFF.